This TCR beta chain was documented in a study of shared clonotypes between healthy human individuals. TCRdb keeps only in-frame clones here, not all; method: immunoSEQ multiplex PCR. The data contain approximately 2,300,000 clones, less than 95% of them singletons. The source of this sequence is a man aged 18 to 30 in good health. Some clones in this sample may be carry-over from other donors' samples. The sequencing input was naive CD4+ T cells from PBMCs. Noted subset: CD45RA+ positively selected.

CDR3 in amino acids: CASSGQWVSGYTF. The CDR3 DNA reads as TGCGCCAGCAGTGGTCAGTGGGTATCAGGCTACACCTTC. V usage is TRBV10-2 and J usage is TRBJ1-2; D unclear. Germline V gene lookup returns CDR1 WSHSY and CDR2 SAAADI. Trimming removed 4 bases from V and 8 bases from J, with 14 bases in between. This CDR3 has 13 amino acids.